The T cell receptor (beta chain) under discussion was sequenced for a study of CD8 T cells in Susac syndrome. Background on the study: Patients with Susac syndrome who were sequenced included five or six with active disease and eight in remission. Each patient with Susac syndrome, at the time of blood draw, was therapy-naive, on corticosteroids, or on intravenous immunoglobulin alone. Study conclusions and caveats: Total CD8+ and CD8+ TEMRA repertoires contained 15 to 20 and five Susac-specific public clones, respectively.

As regards this clonotype: What it binds is not known.

The authors sequenced TCR beta from blood CD8+ and CD4+ T cells. Trimming shortened V by 2 bases and J by 2 bases, and 1 base separated the two germline ends. Germline V gives CDR1 MGHDK, CDR2 SYGVNS. This CDR3 is 11 amino acids long. Reverse transcription used roughly 0.5 to 1 ug RNA and random hexamers. TCRdb reanalysed the immunoSEQ multiplex PCR reads using MiXCR and keeps one entry per CDR3 protein. The sample yields some 200,000 distinct CDR3 sequences, approximately 95% seen once. The rearrangement joins TRBV25-1 to TRBJ2-7; D gene ambiguous. Sample: CD8+ T cells from PBMCs. This sequence was found in a human donor with Susac syndrome. CDR3 bases: TGTGCCAGCAGTGAAACCTACGAGCAGTACTTC. Residues: CASSETYEQYF.